The sequence of this TCR beta chain was determined in a study of shared clonotypes between healthy human individuals. Study outcomes and limitations: About 5% of naive CD4 clonotypes were shared across a few donors. Some clonotypes were shared by all four sorted-subset donors, while others were not shared. The non-shared ones had lower generation probabilities than the shared ones.

Notes on this clone: Its antigen remains unknown.

CDR1 and CDR2 (germline): LNHNV, YYDKDF (reference sequence). The CDR3 is 13 amino acids. V was shortened by 0 bases and J by 6 bases, with 9 bases between the two germline ends. Libraries were prepared by immunoSEQ multiplex PCR; TCRdb keeps only in-frame clonotypes and omits some of them. In the table there are fewer than 850,000 clones, around 96% of which are singletons. CD8 cells regarded as naive lacked CD45RO, were positively chosen for CCR7, and omitted terminally differentiated effector memory CD45RA+ cells. Sequenced sample: naive CD8+ T cells sorted from blood. The receptor's source is a man aged 30 to 45 in good health. J is TRBJ2-7 and V is TRBV15, with D possibly called TRBD1 or TRBD2 (5 bases each). The CDR3 DNA reads as TGTGCCACCAGCAGAGATCCGGGGCGCGAGCAGTACTTC. Protein product: CATSRDPGREQYF.